This entry concerns a single T cell receptor beta chain. Its cognate antigen is unknown. Trimming took 5 bases from V and 7 from J, leaving 17 bases between them. Germline V gives CDR1 KGHDR, CDR2 SFDVKD. The CDR3 loop spans 15 amino acids. The data belong to a study of T-cell reconstitution after alpha-beta-depleted transplantation in children. Study-level points and caveats: Alpha-beta T cells present about two months after transplant were reported to originate from several hundred expanded graft clones. Diversity and T-cell counts at one year after transplant derived mostly from new T cells.

The TCRbeta library incorporated unique molecular identifiers. TCRdb passed the PCR reads through MiXCR, listing each CDR3 protein once. The sample shows 95,000 to 150,000 distinct CDR3 sequences, about 21% of them seen only once. The source material was PBMCs, mostly from graft donor cells, sampled 180 days after TCRalphabeta/CD19-depleted stem cell transplant. This chain joins TRBV24-1 and TRBJ2-1; a weak D match, TRBD2 (5 bases). This receptor was obtained from a male patient between 2 and 15 years old who had a stem cell transplant for chronic granulomatous disease, so the T cells may come from the graft donor. CDR3 in DNA: TGTGCCACCAGTGCTGAGCGGACCCCGAGGAATGAGCAGTTCTTC. This gives the protein CATSAERTPRNEQFF.